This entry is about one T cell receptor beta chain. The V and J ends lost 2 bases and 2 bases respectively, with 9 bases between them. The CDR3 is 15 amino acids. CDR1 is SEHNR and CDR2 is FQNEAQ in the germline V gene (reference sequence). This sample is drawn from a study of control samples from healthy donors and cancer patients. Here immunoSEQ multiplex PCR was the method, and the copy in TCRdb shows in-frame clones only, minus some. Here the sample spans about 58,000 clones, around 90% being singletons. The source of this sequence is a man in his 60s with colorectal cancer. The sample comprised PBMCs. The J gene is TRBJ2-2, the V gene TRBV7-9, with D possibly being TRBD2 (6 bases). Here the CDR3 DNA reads TGTGCCAGCAGCTTAACTAGCTTAAACACCGGGGAGCTGTTTTTT. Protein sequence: CASSLTSLNTGELFF.